The 20 T cell receptor beta chains in this list originate from one sample, sequenced in a study of T-cell reconstitution after alpha-beta-depleted transplantation in children. TCRbeta library preparation incorporated unique molecular identifiers. TCRdb analysed the PCR reads with MiXCR anew, one entry per CDR3 protein. The sample holds about 420,000 distinct CDR3 sequences, around 9.9% seen once. Specimen: PBMCs from the stem cell graft donor, collected from the stem cell graft. The receptor set was obtained from a human donor who donated a stem cell graft to a child with acute myeloid leukemia.

This clonotype was counted between two and nine times. The CDR3 sequence is CAISAGTGGFETQYF. In nucleotides, the CDR3 is TGTGCCATCAGCGCCGGGACAGGGGGCTTTGAGACCCAGTACTTC. V and J are TRBV10-3 and TRBJ2-5; 12 nucleotides align to TRBD1. The length of the CDR3 is 15 residues. The germline gives CDR1 ENHRY, CDR2 SYGVKD. V trimming: 6 bases; J trimming: 5 bases; junction bases outside the gene matches: 7.

The CDR3 loop reads CSAREGARNSPLHF. CDR3 nucleotide sequence: TGCAGTGCTAGAGAGGGGGCGCGGAATTCACCCCTCCACTTT. The chain uses TRBV20-1 and TRBJ1-6, with D maybe TRBD1 (6 bases). V lost 0 bases and J 7 bases, leaving 10 bases between the germline ends. CDR1 is DFQATT and CDR2 is SNEGSKA in the germline V gene (reference sequence). The length of the CDR3 is 14 residues.

V usage is TRBV7-2 and J usage is TRBJ2-7; no reliable D call. This CDR3 is built from 13 residues. Trimming took 5 bases from V and 7 from J, leaving 15 bases between them. In germline, CDR1 is SGHTA, CDR2 FQGNSA. This CDR3 is CASSPELDGEQYF. Here the CDR3 DNA reads TGTGCCAGCAGCCCAGAGTTGGACGGGGAGCAGTACTTC.

This clonotype was seen more than once but under ten times. In DNA, the CDR3 is TGTGCCAGCAGTAGCCAACGAGGCGGGAGAGTATGGTACGAGCAGTACTTC. It codes for CASSSQRGGRVWYEQYF. The rearrangement joins TRBV6-2 or TRBV6-3 to TRBJ2-7, with TRBD2 matching over 7 bases. This CDR3 comprises 17 residues. CDR1 and CDR2 from the germline V gene are MNHEY and SVGEGT. J was trimmed by 4 bases and V by 5 bases; bases with no gene match: 17.

This clonotype was observed a handful of times. This sequence joins TRBV4-2 and TRBJ1-6, with unresolved D. Germline V lookup: CDR1 LGHNA, CDR2 YNFKEQ. Trimming left V 0 bases short and J 7 bases short, with 10 bases between. The CDR3 extends over 15 amino acids. The chain's CDR3 is CASSQDLIGNSPLHF. CDR3 nucleotide sequence: TGTGCCAGCAGCCAAGATCTTATTGGAAATTCACCCCTCCACTTT.

Ten or more counts support this clonotype. The chain joins TRBV4-1 to TRBJ2-5, with D hard to call. The CDR3 extends over 13 amino acids. CDR1 is MGHRA, CDR2 YSYEKL, per germline. V was clipped by 4 bases and J by 5 bases, with 11 bases between them. CDR3 coding DNA: TGCGCCAGCAGCCTCTTGAGTCAGGAGACCCAGTACTTC. This sequence encodes CASSLLSQETQYF.

In DNA form, the CDR3 reads TGCAGTGCTAGAAGCCGCTCCTACAATGAGCAGTTCTTC. This translates into CSARSRSYNEQFF. V is TRBV20-1 and J is TRBJ2-1; D not resolved. There are 13 residues in the CDR3. Germline lookup yields CDR1 DFQATT and CDR2 SNEGSKA (reference sequence). The germline V and J ends were trimmed by 2 bases and 0 bases, with 5 bases remaining between them.

This clonotype has only a few counts. V gene TRBV29-1 combines with J gene TRBJ1-2, with D unresolved. The CDR3 sequence is 15 residues long. Per the germline V gene, CDR1 is SQVTM and CDR2 is ANQGSEA. Trimming pared 7 bases from V and 0 bases from J, leaving 18 bases between. The CDR3 coding sequence is TGCAGCGCCGACCCCTTGTCAGAAACTAACTATGGCTACACCTTC. Amino acid sequence: CSADPLSETNYGYTF.

This clonotype has a count of ten or more. The chain employs TRBV5-5 and TRBJ2-2, with D possibly matching TRBD1 (6 bases). This CDR3 has 17 amino acids. The V gene lost 2 bases and the J gene lost 0 bases, with 14 bases spanning the gap. CDR1 SGHKS and CDR2 YYEKEE come from the germline V gene (reference sequence). Here the CDR3 reads CASSFGWDTANTGELFF. The CDR3 DNA follows: TGTGCCAGCAGCTTTGGATGGGACACGGCGAACACCGGGGAGCTGTTTTTT.

This clonotype was observed a handful of times. The chain joins TRBV25-1 to TRBJ1-5, with a tentative D call TRBD1 (5 bases). Germline-derived CDR1 and CDR2 are MGHDK and SYGVNS. V dropped 4 bases and J dropped 1 base, with 8 bases sitting between them. This CDR3 spans 14 amino acids. The CDR3 sequence: CASSGTLSNQPQHF. The CDR3 nucleotides are TGTGCCAGCAGTGGGACACTGAGCAATCAGCCCCAGCATTTT. The full variable domain, its missing parts supplied by reference TRBV25-1 and TRBJ1-5, is EADIYQTPRYLVIGTGKKITLECSQTMGHDKMYWYQQDPGMELHLIHYSYGVNSTEKGDLSSESTVSRIRTEHFPLTLESARPSHTSQYLCASSGTLSNQPQHFGDGTRLSIL.

This clonotype was found a few times. The gene calls are TRBV11-2 and TRBJ2-5; possible D gene TRBD1, 6 bases. V shed 6 bases and J shed 5 bases, with 16 bases lying between them. Looked up from germline, CDR1 is SGHAT and CDR2 is FQNNGV. The length of the CDR3 is 14 residues. The CDR3 is CASSSGWGLETQYF. The DNA of the CDR3 is TGTGCCAGCAGTTCAGGATGGGGGCTGGAGACCCAGTACTTC.

V and J are TRBV6-1 and TRBJ1-2; tentative D call: TRBD1 (5 bases). This CDR3 has 11 amino acids. Trimming shortened V by 11 bases and J by 8 bases, and 15 bases separated the two germline ends. The germline gives CDR1 MNHNS, CDR2 SASEGT. CDR3 sequence reads: CAGGGTDGYTF. The CDR3 DNA sequence: TGTGCCGGTGGGGGTACCGACGGCTACACCTTC.

There are a few counts of this clonotype. This chain joins TRBV5-5 and TRBJ2-7; possible D gene TRBD1, 6 bases. With 4 bases removed from V and 5 bases from J, the gap between germline ends came to 19 bases. There are 15 residues in the CDR3. Per the germline V gene, CDR1 is SGHKS and CDR2 is YYEKEE (reference sequence). The CDR3 spells CASSNPGQGADEQYV. CDR3 nucleotides: TGTGCCAGCAGCAACCCGGGACAAGGGGCCGACGAGCAGTACGTC.

This clonotype was seen ten or more times. This chain uses TRBV6-2 or TRBV6-3 with TRBJ2-2; weak D call: TRBD2 (6 bases). Germline loops: CDR1 MNHEY, CDR2 SVGEGT. The CDR3 spans 13 residues. Trimming took 7 bases from V and 4 from J, leaving 10 bases between them. Written as DNA, the CDR3 is TGTGCCAGCAAACTAGCAATCACCGGGGAGCTGTTTTTT. Encoded protein: CASKLAITGELFF.

The J gene is TRBJ2-4, the V gene TRBV21-1; TRBD1, the D gene given by the table, was not confirmed from the DNA. TRBV21-1 is a pseudogene. The CDR3 is made up of 18 amino acids. CDR3 in amino acids: CASSKLLYRALAKNIQYF. The CDR3 DNA reads TGTGCCAGCAGCAAACTGCTTTACAGGGCGCTAGCCAAAAACATTCAGTACTTC.

Here the CDR3 DNA reads TGCGCCAGCAGCCAAACCCACACCACTACCTATGGCTACACCTTC. As protein: CASSQTHTTTYGYTF. The genes are TRBV5-1 and TRBJ1-2; D is undetermined. The germline V gene encodes CDR1 SGHRS and CDR2 YFSETQ. This CDR3 has 15 amino acids. V lost 4 bases and J 4 bases, leaving 17 bases between the germline ends.

The gene calls are TRBV15 and TRBJ1-2; TRBD1 agrees at 8 bases. After removal of 0 bases from V and 7 bases from J, the junction contained 1 base not matched to a gene. CDR3 length equals 13 residues. Germline V CDR1 and CDR2: LNHNV, YYDKDF (reference sequence). The chain's CDR3 is CATSRDRGPGYTF. CDR3 nucleotides: TGTGCCACCAGCAGAGACAGGGGGCCTGGCTACACCTTC.

This clonotype was counted a few times. This chain links TRBV29-1 with TRBJ1-1; weak D call: TRBD1 (5 bases). In germline, CDR1 is SQVTM, CDR2 ANQGSEA. There are 11 residues in the CDR3. V was cut by 5 bases and J by 6 bases, with 10 bases left in between. The CDR3: CSVPQGPEAFF. The CDR3 coding sequence is TGCAGCGTTCCTCAGGGCCCTGAAGCTTTCTTT.

This clonotype was observed at least ten times. This chain connects TRBV5-1 to TRBJ1-2; 9 nucleotides line up with TRBD1. Per germline, CDR1 SGHRS and CDR2 YFSETQ. The CDR3 length is 13 residues. J gave up 5 bases and V 7 bases, and 6 bases lay outside the gene matches. The CDR3, as DNA: TGCGCCAGCGGGACAGGGTATGATTATGGCTACACCTTC. Translated, it gives CASGTGYDYGYTF.

This chain joins TRBV6-1 and TRBJ2-1; 8 positions agree with TRBD2. The length of the CDR3 is 17 residues. V shed 6 bases, J shed 5 bases, and the junction held 15 bases outside the gene matches. Germline V lookup: CDR1 MNHNS, CDR2 SASEGT. The CDR3 sequence is CASRTRGIAGRNNEQFF. The CDR3 DNA reads as TGTGCCAGCAGGACCAGAGGAATAGCGGGGAGAAACAATGAGCAGTTCTTC.